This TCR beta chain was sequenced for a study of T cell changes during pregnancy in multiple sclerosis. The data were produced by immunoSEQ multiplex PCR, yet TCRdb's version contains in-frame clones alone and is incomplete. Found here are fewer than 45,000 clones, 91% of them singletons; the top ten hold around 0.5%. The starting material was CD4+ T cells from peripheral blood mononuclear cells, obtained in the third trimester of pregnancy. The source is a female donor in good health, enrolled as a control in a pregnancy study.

This chain's CDR3 is CAIRNPRDRGPGQPQHF. As DNA, the CDR3 is TGTGCCATCAGGAATCCAAGGGACAGGGGGCCGGGTCAGCCCCAGCATTTT. The V and J genes are TRBV10-3 and TRBJ1-5; TRBD1 aligns across 12 bases. The CDR3 has 17 residues. Germline-derived CDR1 and CDR2 are ENHRY and SYGVKD. Trimming removed 6 bases from V and 6 bases from J; junction bases left unmatched: 12.